One sample yielded the 7 T cell receptor beta chains listed below, sequenced in a study of T-cell memory formation after mild COVID-19. MiXCR, run by TCRdb on the 5' RACE reads, gives a single entry per CDR3 protein. The sample has 120,000 to 150,000 distinct CDR3 sequences, approximately 21% seen once. The sequencing input was PBMCs or a T cell subset sorted from them (not recorded which). These receptors were collected from an adult woman who had mild COVID-19 (a few samples of this study predate the infection). Cell type and time point are not known.

The chain uses TRBV24-1 and TRBJ1-4; TRBD1 matches at 9 bases. This CDR3 contains 15 residues. V shed 5 bases, J shed 4 bases, and the junction held 4 bases outside the gene matches. Germline loops: CDR1 KGHDR, CDR2 SFDVKD. CDR3 bases: TGTGCCACCAGTGCCGGACAGGGGTTTAATGAAAAACTGTTTTTT. It is translated as CATSAGQGFNEKLFF.

V and J are TRBV7-9 and TRBJ2-1, with TRBD1 matching over 7 bases. CDR1 and CDR2 from the germline V gene are SEHNR and FQNEAQ (reference sequence). V lost 1 base to trimming and J lost 5 bases; unmatched junction nucleotides: 5. The CDR3 sequence is 15 residues long. This CDR3 is CASSLVGQINNEQFF. CDR3 bases: TGTGCCAGCAGCTTAGTGGGACAGATCAACAATGAGCAGTTCTTC.

The CDR3 sequence is CASSMDRGYKEQYF. The CDR3 nucleotides are TGTGCCAGTAGTATGGACAGGGGATACAAAGAGCAGTACTTC. This sequence joins TRBV19 and TRBJ2-7, with 9 bases fitting TRBD1. From germline, CDR1 is LNHDA and CDR2 SQIVND (reference sequence). The CDR3 runs to 14 residues. Losses at the gene ends were 3 bases for V and 7 bases for J; bases not matched to a gene: 7.

The chain carries TRBV7-9 and TRBJ1-4; D perhaps matches TRBD1 (6 bases). CDR3 length: 15 residues. The germline gives CDR1 SEHNR, CDR2 FQNEAQ (reference sequence). V shed 3 bases and J shed 7 bases, with 15 bases lying between them. Here the CDR3 reads CASSFYRVSTEKLFF. CDR3 DNA: TGTGCCAGCAGCTTCTACAGGGTTTCAACTGAAAAACTGTTTTTT.

This clonotype was seen a few times. The chain uses TRBV29-1 and TRBJ2-3; D might be TRBD2 (7 bases). The V end was cut by 7 bases, the J end by 1 base, with 15 bases between. The CDR3 extends over 14 amino acids. Germline-derived CDR1 and CDR2 are SQVTM and ANQGSEA. The CDR3 loop is CSAATGGGTDTQYF. In DNA, the CDR3 is TGCAGCGCAGCTACGGGGGGCGGCACAGATACGCAGTATTTT.

V and J are TRBV4-2 and TRBJ2-7; a weak D match, TRBD2 (5 bases). Trimming cost V 1 base and J 3 bases, with 7 bases left between them. The CDR3 totals 13 residues. CDR1 is LGHNA, CDR2 YNFKEQ, per germline. CDR3 region: CASSQVRGYEQYF. In DNA form, the CDR3 reads TGTGCCAGCAGCCAAGTCCGGGGCTACGAGCAGTACTTC.

This clonotype occurred many times. The chain couples TRBV7-3 to TRBJ2-1; the D is unclear. V was pared by 6 bases and J by 10 bases, with 10 bases between. CDR1 and CDR2 from the germline V gene are SGHTA and FQGTGA. This CDR3 is built from 11 residues. The CDR3 is CASSSSGEQFF. CDR3 nucleotides: TGTGCCAGCAGTTCAAGTGGGGAGCAGTTCTTC. Supplemented by reference TRBV7-3 and TRBJ2-1, the full variable domain reads GAGVSQTPSNKVTEKGKYVELRCDPISGHTALYWYRQSLGQGPEFLIYFQGTGAADDSGLPNDRFFAVRPEGSVSTLKIQRTERGDSAVYLCASSSSGEQFFGPGTRLTVL.